The 18 T cell receptor beta chains reported below all come from one sample, sequenced in a study of T-cell reconstitution after alpha-beta-depleted transplantation in children. The TCRbeta library was prepared with unique molecular identifiers. TCRdb called the PCR reads again in MiXCR, with one record for every CDR3 protein. This table holds hundreds of thousands of distinct CDR3 sequences, around 15% found once. This sample comprised PBMCs, mostly from graft donor cells, obtained 360 days after TCRalphabeta/CD19-depleted stem cell transplant. The receptor source for this set is a boy under two years old who had a stem cell transplant for Wiskott-Aldrich syndrome, so the T cells may come from the graft donor.

A few counts support this clonotype. The chain recombines TRBV20-1 with TRBJ2-7; a weak D match, TRBD2 (5 bases). This CDR3 is 14 amino acids long. Germline V gene lookup returns CDR1 DFQATT and CDR2 SNEGSKA (reference sequence). V lost 0 bases to trimming and J lost 2 bases, with 11 bases between them. CDR3 in amino acids: CSARDLQRTYEQYF. The CDR3 DNA follows: TGCAGTGCTAGAGATCTACAGCGGACCTACGAGCAGTACTTC.

In regard to this clonotype: An end of the junction differs from the germline gene, which may be a read error. The V gene is TRBV24-1, the J gene TRBJ2-1; D remains ambiguous. CDR3 length: 15 amino acids. Germline V gene lookup returns CDR1 KGHDR and CDR2 SFDVKD. Written as DNA, the CDR3 is TGTGCCACCAGTGGGCCTCCACATTTGGGCAATGAGCATTTCTTC. The encoded protein is CATSGPPHLGNEHFF.

The chain uses TRBV18 and TRBJ2-7; D possibly corresponds to TRBD2 (6 bases). Deletions cut 0 bases from V and 3 bases from J, with 15 bases between. The V gene's germline CDR1 is KGHSH and CDR2 LQKENI. The CDR3 is made up of 16 amino acids. CDR3 region: CASSPPRGGVFYEQYF. CDR3 DNA: TGTGCCAGCTCACCACCGAGGGGCGGGGTATTCTACGAGCAGTACTTC.

The chain couples TRBV5-1 to TRBJ1-2; possible D gene TRBD1, 5 bases. Germline assignment: CDR1 SGHRS and CDR2 YFSETQ. The V end was cut by 0 bases, the J end by 1 base, with 13 bases between. This CDR3 spans 16 amino acids. The CDR3 coding sequence is TGCGCCAGCAGCTTGGTTCGACAGCACGATAACTATGGCTACACCTTC. This gives the protein CASSLVRQHDNYGYTF.

Only a few counts were recorded for this clonotype. V usage is TRBV28 and J usage is TRBJ2-1; no clear D. The CDR3 sequence is 15 residues long. Germline V gives CDR1 MDHEN, CDR2 SYDVKM. The V end lost 8 bases, the J end lost 6 bases, and 20 bases lay between the germline ends. The CDR3, as DNA: TGTGCCAGCGGGCCTGTGGGCAAAGGTGTCAATGAGCAGTTCTTC. This gives the protein CASGPVGKGVNEQFF.

The V gene is TRBV28, the J gene TRBJ2-1; 9 positions agree with TRBD2. The V gene end was trimmed by 1 base and the J gene end by 5 bases; junction bases not matched to a gene: 3. CDR1 MDHEN and CDR2 SYDVKM come from the germline V gene. This CDR3 has 15 amino acids. In DNA form, the CDR3 reads TGTGCCAGCAGTTTATTAGCGGGGGACGACAATGAGCAGTTCTTC. This sequence encodes CASSLLAGDDNEQFF.

This clonotype has a handful of counts. The chain carries TRBV9 and TRBJ2-2; tentative D call: TRBD2 (6 bases). The CDR3 consists of 13 residues. V lost 2 bases and J 5 bases, leaving 7 bases between the germline ends. Germline CDR1 is SGDLS and CDR2 is YYNGEE. CDR3 sequence reads: CASSVGTTGELFF. The CDR3 coding sequence is TGTGCCAGCAGCGTCGGGACTACCGGGGAGCTGTTTTTT.

This rearrangement joins TRBV3-1 to TRBJ2-3; D ambiguous. Germline V gives CDR1 LGHDT, CDR2 YNNKEL (reference sequence). This CDR3 has 13 residues. V gave up 3 bases and J gave up 8 bases, with 12 bases separating them. CDR3 sequence (DNA): TGTGCCAGCAGCCATAGCCGAGAAGGTACGCAGTATTTT. It is translated as CASSHSREGTQYF.

J is TRBJ2-1 and V is TRBV4-1, with D unclear. The germline V gene encodes CDR1 MGHRA and CDR2 YSYEKL. Between the trimmed V and J ends, which lost 2 bases and 4 bases, there was a span of 12 bases. The CDR3 consists of 15 residues. This chain's CDR3 is CASSQHALNYNEQFF. In nucleotides, the CDR3 is TGCGCCAGCAGCCAACACGCGCTAAATTACAATGAGCAGTTCTTC.

The J gene is TRBJ1-6, the V gene TRBV4-1; possible D gene TRBD1, 6 bases. The CDR3 loop spans 15 amino acids. Germline V lookup: CDR1 MGHRA, CDR2 YSYEKL. The V gene lost 7 bases and the J gene lost 7 bases, with 17 bases spanning the gap. CDR3 in amino acids: CASTSNREWNSPLHF. The CDR3 DNA follows: TGCGCCAGCACGTCTAACAGGGAATGGAATTCACCCCTCCACTTT.

This clonotype was found many times. The rearrangement joins TRBV5-1 to TRBJ2-7; no firm D call. The CDR3 spans 14 residues. V lost 1 base, J lost 2 bases, and 10 bases lay in between. Germline lookup yields CDR1 SGHRS and CDR2 YFSETQ. The CDR3 sequence is CASSLTRFTYEQYF. The CDR3 coding sequence is TGCGCCAGCAGCTTGACAAGATTTACCTACGAGCAGTACTTC.

This clonotype came up a few times. V is TRBV2 and J is TRBJ2-5, with 10 bases fitting TRBD1. The CDR3 loop spans 15 amino acids. In germline, CDR1 is SNHLY, CDR2 FYNNEI. Trimming at V came to 5 bases and at J to 5 bases, leaving 8 bases not matched to a gene. CDR3 sequence (DNA): TGTGCCAGCAGTCGCCAGGGACAGGGGTTGGAGACCCAGTACTTC. The encoded protein is CASSRQGQGLETQYF.

This clonotype has a handful of counts. The rearrangement joins TRBV12-3 or TRBV12-4 to TRBJ2-6; a possible D gene is TRBD2 (7 bases). V lost 4 bases and J lost 2, with 18 bases in between. The CDR3 contains 18 residues. CDR3 in amino acids: CASSSHMGAGAGANVLTF. As DNA, the CDR3 is TGTGCCAGCAGTTCCCATATGGGGGCGGGGGCTGGGGCCAACGTCCTGACTTTC.

CDR3 sequence reads: CAISESDRLTEAFF. For the CDR3, the DNA is TGTGCCATCAGTGAGTCTGACAGGCTGACTGAAGCTTTCTTT. The chain joins TRBV10-3 to TRBJ1-1; D perhaps matches TRBD1 (6 bases). CDR3 length: 14 residues. Germline values: CDR1 ENHRY, CDR2 SYGVKD. Trimming stripped 0 bases from V and 5 bases from J, with 10 bases between.

J is TRBJ2-2 and V is TRBV12-5, with D unclear. V dropped 3 bases and J dropped 4 bases, with 12 bases sitting between them. This CDR3 region has 15 residues. Germline CDR1 is LGHNT and CDR2 is FRNRAP. CDR3 loop: CASGFSVSGTGELFF. In DNA form, the CDR3 reads TGTGCTAGTGGTTTCAGCGTATCGGGCACCGGGGAGCTGTTTTTT.

The genes are TRBV2 and TRBJ2-1; TRBD1 is a possible D gene (6 bases). The germline CDR1 and CDR2 sequences are SNHLY and FYNNEI. The CDR3 is 13 residues long. Trimming removed 4 bases from V and 9 bases from J, with 13 bases in between. The CDR3 region has the DNA TGTGCCAGCAGTGGGAGACAGGCTGGTGAGCAGTTCTTC. This encodes CASSGRQAGEQFF.

This clonotype has more than one count but fewer than ten. The chain is built from TRBV24-1 and TRBJ2-2; weak D call: TRBD2 (6 bases). Trimming stripped 4 bases from V and 1 base from J, with 21 bases between. The CDR3 has 19 residues. Germline V gene lookup returns CDR1 KGHDR and CDR2 SFDVKD. The CDR3 loop is CATSDHAAFGTVNTGELFF. The CDR3 DNA sequence: TGTGCCACCAGTGACCATGCCGCATTCGGGACTGTGAACACCGGGGAGCTGTTTTTT.

The table lists this clonotype with a few counts. The chain uses TRBV6-5 and TRBJ2-7; tentative D call: TRBD1 (6 bases). Germline V gene lookup returns CDR1 MNHEY and CDR2 SVGAGI. This CDR3 contains 17 residues. V was cut by 1 base and J by 2 bases, with 18 bases left in between. The CDR3 spells CASSYYHLQGAPYEQYF. DNA of the CDR3: TGTGCCAGCAGTTACTACCACCTACAGGGAGCACCCTACGAGCAGTACTTC.